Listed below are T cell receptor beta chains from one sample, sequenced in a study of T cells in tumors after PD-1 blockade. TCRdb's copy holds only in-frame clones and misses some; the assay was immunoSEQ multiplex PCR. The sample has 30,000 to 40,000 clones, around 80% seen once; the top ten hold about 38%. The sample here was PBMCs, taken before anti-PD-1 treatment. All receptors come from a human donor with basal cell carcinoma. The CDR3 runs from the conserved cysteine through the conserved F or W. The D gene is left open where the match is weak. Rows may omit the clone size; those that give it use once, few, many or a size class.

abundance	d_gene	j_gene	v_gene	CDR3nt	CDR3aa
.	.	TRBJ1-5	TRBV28	TGTGCCAGCTTGGGGGGAGGCAATCAGCCCCAGCATTTT	CASLGGGNQPQHF
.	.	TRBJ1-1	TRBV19	TGTGCCAGTAACGCAGGGAGGATGGGCACTGAAGCTTTCTTT	CASNAGRMGTEAFF
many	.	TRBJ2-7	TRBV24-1	TGTGCCACCAGTGATCCCCTTGATTACGAGCAGTACTTC	CATSDPLDYEQYF
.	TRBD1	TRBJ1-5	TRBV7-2	TGTGCCAGCAGCTTACAGGGGGACCAGCCCCAGCATTTT	CASSLQGDQPQHF
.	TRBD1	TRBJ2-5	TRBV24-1	TGTGCCACCAGTGCCGCCACAGGGGTCAGGGAGACCCAGTACTTC	CATSAATGVRETQYF
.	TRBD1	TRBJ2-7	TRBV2	TGTGCCAGCGGGCCGGGACAGTCAACCTACGAGCAGTACTTC	CASGPGQSTYEQYF
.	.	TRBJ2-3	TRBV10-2	TGCGCCAGCACCCTGACTCCTCTGGATACGCAGTATTTT	CASTLTPLDTQYF
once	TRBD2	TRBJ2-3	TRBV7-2	TGTGCCAGCACCACCCAGGGACTAGCAATAACAGATACGCAGTATTTT	CASTTQGLAITDTQYF
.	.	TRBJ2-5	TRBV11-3	TGTGCCAGCAGCTTAGATGCAGGCGGGGCCATCAAAGAGACCCAGTACTTC	CASSLDAGGAIKETQYF
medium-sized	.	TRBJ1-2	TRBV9	TGTGCCAGCAGCGTAGCTAGACACGCCGGCTATGGCTACACCTTC	CASSVARHAGYGYTF